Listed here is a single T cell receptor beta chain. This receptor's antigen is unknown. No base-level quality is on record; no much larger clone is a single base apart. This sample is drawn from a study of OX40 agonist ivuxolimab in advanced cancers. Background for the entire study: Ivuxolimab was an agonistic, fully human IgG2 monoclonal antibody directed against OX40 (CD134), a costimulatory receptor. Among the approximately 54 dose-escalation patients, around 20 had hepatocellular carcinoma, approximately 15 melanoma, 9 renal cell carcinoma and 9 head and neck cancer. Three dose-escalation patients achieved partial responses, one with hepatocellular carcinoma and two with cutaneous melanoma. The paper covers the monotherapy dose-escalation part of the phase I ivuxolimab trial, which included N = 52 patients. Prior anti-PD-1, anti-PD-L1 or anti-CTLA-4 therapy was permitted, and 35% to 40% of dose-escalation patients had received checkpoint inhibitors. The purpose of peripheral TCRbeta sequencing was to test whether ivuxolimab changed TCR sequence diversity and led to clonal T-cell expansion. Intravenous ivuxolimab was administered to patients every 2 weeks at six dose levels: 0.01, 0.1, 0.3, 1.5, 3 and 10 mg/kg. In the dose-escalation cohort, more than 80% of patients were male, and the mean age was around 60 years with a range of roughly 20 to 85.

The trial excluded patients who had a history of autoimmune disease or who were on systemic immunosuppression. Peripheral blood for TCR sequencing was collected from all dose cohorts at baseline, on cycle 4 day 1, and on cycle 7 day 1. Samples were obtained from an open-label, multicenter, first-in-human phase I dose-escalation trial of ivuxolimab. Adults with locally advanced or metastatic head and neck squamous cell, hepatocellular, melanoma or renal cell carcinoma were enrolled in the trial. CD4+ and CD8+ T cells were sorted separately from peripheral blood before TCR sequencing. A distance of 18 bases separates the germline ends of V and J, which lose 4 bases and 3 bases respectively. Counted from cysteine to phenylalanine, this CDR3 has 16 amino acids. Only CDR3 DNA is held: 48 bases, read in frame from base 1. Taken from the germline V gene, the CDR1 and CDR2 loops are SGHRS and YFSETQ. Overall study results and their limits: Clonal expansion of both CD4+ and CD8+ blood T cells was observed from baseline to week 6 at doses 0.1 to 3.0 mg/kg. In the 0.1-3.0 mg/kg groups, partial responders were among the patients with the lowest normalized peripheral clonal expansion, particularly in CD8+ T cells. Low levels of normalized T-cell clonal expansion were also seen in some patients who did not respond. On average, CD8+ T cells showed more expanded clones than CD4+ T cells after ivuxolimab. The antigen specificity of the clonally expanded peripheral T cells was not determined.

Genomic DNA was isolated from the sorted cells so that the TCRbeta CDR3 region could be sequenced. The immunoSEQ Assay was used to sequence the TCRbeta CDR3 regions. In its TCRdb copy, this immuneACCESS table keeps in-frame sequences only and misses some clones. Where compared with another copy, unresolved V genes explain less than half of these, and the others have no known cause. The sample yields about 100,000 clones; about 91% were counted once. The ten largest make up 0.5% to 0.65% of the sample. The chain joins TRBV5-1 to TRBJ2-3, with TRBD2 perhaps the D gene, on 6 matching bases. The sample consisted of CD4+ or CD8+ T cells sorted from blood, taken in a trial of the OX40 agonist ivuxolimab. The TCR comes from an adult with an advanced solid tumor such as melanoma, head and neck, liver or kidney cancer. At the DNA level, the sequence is TGCGCCAGCAGCGAGGGTCTAGTGGGGGGAACAGATACGCAGTATTTT. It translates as CASSEGLVGGTDTQYF. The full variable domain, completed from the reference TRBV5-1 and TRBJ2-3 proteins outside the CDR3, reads KAGVTQTPRYLIKTRGQQVTLSCSPISGHRSVSWYQQTPGQGLQFLFEYFSETQRNKGNFPGRFSGRQFSNSRSEMNVSTLELGDSALYLCASSEGLVGGTDTQYFGPGTRLTVL.